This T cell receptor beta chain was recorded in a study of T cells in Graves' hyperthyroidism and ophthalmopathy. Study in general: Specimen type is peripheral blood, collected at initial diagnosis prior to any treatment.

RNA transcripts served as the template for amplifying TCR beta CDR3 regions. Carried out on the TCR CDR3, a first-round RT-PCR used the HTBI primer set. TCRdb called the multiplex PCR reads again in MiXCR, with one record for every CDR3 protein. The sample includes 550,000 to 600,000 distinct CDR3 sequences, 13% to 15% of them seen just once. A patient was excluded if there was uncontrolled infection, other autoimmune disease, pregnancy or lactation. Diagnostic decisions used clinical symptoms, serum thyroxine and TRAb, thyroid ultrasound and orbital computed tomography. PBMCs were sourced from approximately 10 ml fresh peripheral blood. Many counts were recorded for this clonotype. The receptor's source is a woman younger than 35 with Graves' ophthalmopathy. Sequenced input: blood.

The CDR3: CASSPIPTSGGPNEQYF. CDR3 in DNA: TGTGCCAGCAGCCCCATCCCCACTAGCGGGGGTCCAAACGAGCAGTACTTC. The J gene is TRBJ2-7, the V gene TRBV27; 11 positions match TRBD2. The CDR3 loop spans 17 amino acids. CDR1 is MNHEY, CDR2 SMNVEV, per germline (reference sequence). V shed 6 bases and J 5 bases; nucleotides not matched to a gene: 15.